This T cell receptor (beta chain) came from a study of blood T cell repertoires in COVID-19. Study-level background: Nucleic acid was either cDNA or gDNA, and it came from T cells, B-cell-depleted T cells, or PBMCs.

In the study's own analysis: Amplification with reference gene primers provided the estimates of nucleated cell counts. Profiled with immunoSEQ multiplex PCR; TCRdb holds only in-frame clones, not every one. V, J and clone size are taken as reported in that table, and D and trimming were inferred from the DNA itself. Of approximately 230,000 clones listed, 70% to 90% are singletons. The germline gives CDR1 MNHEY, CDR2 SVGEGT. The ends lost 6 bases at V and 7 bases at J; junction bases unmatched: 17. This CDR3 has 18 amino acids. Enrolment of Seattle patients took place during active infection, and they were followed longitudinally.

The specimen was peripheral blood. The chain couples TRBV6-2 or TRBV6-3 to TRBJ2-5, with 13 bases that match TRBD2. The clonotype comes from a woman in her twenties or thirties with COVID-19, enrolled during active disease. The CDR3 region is CASSESGTSGVASVTQYF. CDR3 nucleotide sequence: TGTGCCAGCAGCGAATCCGGGACTAGCGGGGTGGCCTCCGTGACCCAGTACTTC.